The 27 T cell receptor beta chains presented below share a single source sample, sequenced in a study of blood T cell repertoires in COVID-19. Some clones are missing from TCRdb's copy, which holds only in-frame ones; the method was immunoSEQ multiplex PCR. In the table there are approximately 48,000 clones, more than 80% of which are singletons. Sequenced: peripheral blood. Every receptor here comes from a man between 60 and 75 years old with acute or convalescent COVID-19.

DNA for the CDR3: TGTGCCTGGAGTGTAATGAGGGGGCAGGATGGCTACACCTTC. Its translation: CAWSVMRGQDGYTF. This chain uses TRBV30 with TRBJ1-2; 7 nucleotides align to TRBD1. J gave up 6 bases and V 0 bases, and 7 bases lay outside the gene matches. The CDR3 length is 14 residues. Germline loops: CDR1 GTSNPN, CDR2 SVGIG (reference sequence).

The rearrangement joins TRBV29-1 to TRBJ2-3; D is perhaps TRBD1 (6 bases). The ends were cut back, 2 bases at V and 3 bases at J, with 6 bases in the middle. Germline CDR1 and CDR2: SQVTM and ANQGSEA. The CDR3 is 12 residues long. CDR3 sequence reads: CSVETGTDTQYF. The DNA for the CDR3 is TGCAGCGTTGAAACAGGGACAGATACGCAGTATTTT.

This clone was observed a few times. The identical CDR3 is also encoded by other nucleotide sequences in the sample. The V call is TRBV3-1 (or the pseudogene TRBV3-2), the J call TRBJ1-5; no firm D call. V shed 0 bases and J shed 4 bases, with 7 bases lying between them. CDR3 size: 14 residues. CDR1 and CDR2 (germline): LGHDT, YNNKEL (reference sequence). CDR3 in DNA: TGTGCCAGCAGCCAAGATAGAGGGAATCAGCCCCAGCATTTT. Amino acids: CASSQDRGNQPQHF.

The rearrangement uses TRBV19 and TRBJ2-1; D perhaps matches TRBD1 (5 bases). The CDR3 is 14 amino acids. The V end was cut by 3 bases, the J end by 5 bases, with 11 bases between. CDR1 LNHDA and CDR2 SQIVND come from the germline V gene (reference sequence). The CDR3 sequence is CASSIQGNNNEQFF. The CDR3 DNA reads TGTGCCAGTAGTATCCAGGGAAACAACAATGAGCAGTTCTTC.

V usage is TRBV15 and J usage is TRBJ1-1; TRBD1 is a possible D gene (6 bases). Germline V gene lookup returns CDR1 LNHNV and CDR2 YYDKDF (reference sequence). Trimming left V 5 bases short and J 5 bases short, with 21 bases between. The CDR3 has 16 residues. The CDR3 loop is CATSPRGEGVWTEAFF. The CDR3 DNA reads as TGTGCCACCAGCCCTCGGGGGGAGGGGGTATGGACTGAAGCTTTCTTT.

This chain uses TRBV7-8 with TRBJ2-2; TRBD2 matches at 11 bases. The germline V gene encodes CDR1 SGHVS and CDR2 FQNEAQ. This CDR3 comprises 14 residues. The V segment lost 5 bases and the J segment 8 bases; nucleotides outside the gene matches: 4. The CDR3 region is CASSTGLAGGELFF. CDR3 nucleotide sequence: TGTGCCAGCAGCACAGGACTAGCGGGTGGGGAGCTGTTTTTT.

On this clone: Other DNA sequences from this sample encode an identical CDR3 as well. The chain has TRBV12-3 or TRBV12-4 and TRBJ2-5, with D unresolved. With 3 bases removed from V and 4 bases from J, the gap between germline ends came to 3 bases. The CDR3 contains 11 residues. The CDR3 nucleotides are TGTGCCAGCAGTTTGCGAGAGACCCAGTACTTC. Translation: CASSLRETQYF.

This sequence joins TRBV11-1 and TRBJ1-1, with TRBD1 as a possible D gene (5 bases). This CDR3 region has 13 residues. Trimming removed 5 bases from V and 1 base from J, with 8 bases in between. Per the germline V gene, CDR1 is SGHAT and CDR2 is FQDESV (reference sequence). The chain's CDR3 is CASSLGQNTEAFF. For the CDR3, the DNA is TGTGCCAGCAGCCTAGGACAGAACACTGAAGCTTTCTTT. Supplemented by reference TRBV11-1 and TRBJ1-1, the full variable domain reads EAEVAQSPRYKITEKSQAVAFWCDPISGHATLYWYRQILGQGPELLVQFQDESVVDDSQLPKDRFSAERLKGVDSTLKIQPAELGDSAMYLCASSLGQNTEAFFGQGTRLTVV.

DNA of the CDR3: TGTGCCAGCAGGAGAGAAGCAGGATCAGATACGCAGTATTTT. Translating it yields CASRREAGSDTQYF. This sequence joins TRBV6-4 and TRBJ2-3; D ambiguous. CDR1 and CDR2 (germline): MRHNA, SNTAGT. Trimming removed 6 bases at V and 4 bases at J, with 14 bases between. The length of the CDR3 is 14 residues.

The rearrangement uses TRBV5-1 and TRBJ2-1, with 11 bases lining up with TRBD2. The CDR3 contains 17 residues. Germline V lookup: CDR1 SGHRS, CDR2 YFSETQ. Germline trimming cut 3 bases from V and 8 bases from J; bases unmatched to any gene: 13. CDR3 in amino acids: CASSYWGVTSGVDEQFF. CDR3 DNA sequence: TGCGCCAGCAGCTATTGGGGGGTGACTAGCGGGGTGGATGAGCAGTTCTTC.

The chain links TRBV28 to TRBJ2-3, with 9 bases identical to TRBD2. V trimming: 2 bases; J trimming: 6 bases; junction bases outside the gene matches: 9. The germline V gene encodes CDR1 MDHEN and CDR2 SYDVKM. This CDR3 is 16 amino acids long. The CDR3 loop reads CASSLMVAGGSDTQYF. The CDR3, as DNA: TGTGCCAGCAGTTTAATGGTCGCGGGAGGGTCCGATACGCAGTATTTT.

The CDR3 protein is CASSRGGGRAINEKLFF. The DNA of the CDR3 is TGTGCCAGCAGCCGGGGGGGCGGACGGGCCATTAATGAAAAACTGTTTTTT. The chain uses TRBV28 and TRBJ1-4, with a tentative D call TRBD1 (6 bases). V gave up 6 bases and J gave up 4 bases, with 21 bases separating them. Germline CDR1 is MDHEN and CDR2 is SYDVKM. This CDR3 contains 17 residues. The full variable domain, in which reference TRBV28 and TRBJ1-4 provide the parts outside the CDR3, is DVKVTQSSRYLVKRTGEKVFLECVQDMDHENMFWYRQDPGLGLRLIYFSYDVKMKEKGDIPEGYSVSREKKERFSLILESASTNQTSMYLCASSRGGGRAINEKLFFGSGTQLSVL.

This chain uses TRBV7-8 with TRBJ1-2, with 12 positions matching TRBD1. This CDR3 comprises 17 residues. V shed 5 bases, J shed 4 bases, and the junction held 11 bases outside the gene matches. The germline V gene has CDR1 SGHVS and CDR2 FQNEAQ. The CDR3 coding sequence is TGTGCCAGCAGCCTACCAAGTAGGGACAGGGGGCTCTATGGCTACACCTTC. Its translation is CASSLPSRDRGLYGYTF. Filled out from reference TRBV7-8 and TRBJ1-2, the complete variable domain reads GAGVSQSPRYKVAKRGQDVALRCDPISGHVSLFWYQQALGQGPEFLTYFQNEAQLDKSGLPSDRFFAERPEGSVSTLKIQRTQQEDSAVYLCASSLPSRDRGLYGYTFGSGTRLTVV.

The chain couples TRBV6-5 to TRBJ2-1, with 11 bases aligning to TRBD2. Germline assignment: CDR1 MNHEY and CDR2 SVGAGI. With 6 bases clipped from V and 3 bases from J, the junction kept 1 base outside the gene matches. The CDR3 runs to 14 residues. Here the CDR3 reads CASRGTSGYNEQFF. The CDR3 bases are TGTGCCAGCAGGGGGACTAGCGGCTACAATGAGCAGTTCTTC.

This sequence joins TRBV5-1 and TRBJ2-7; 8 nucleotides match TRBD2. This CDR3 region has 14 residues. V gave up 5 bases and J gave up 7 bases; unmatched junction bases: 11. CDR1 is SGHRS and CDR2 is YFSETQ in the germline V gene. CDR3 loop: CASRPREGLGEQYF. The CDR3 DNA sequence: TGCGCCAGCAGACCCCGGGAGGGCCTGGGAGAGCAGTACTTC.

The V gene is TRBV21-1, the J gene TRBJ2-5; TRBD2, the table's D call, lacks a check against the DNA. TRBV21-1 represents a pseudogene. CDR3 length equals 13 residues. The CDR3 is CASSKSGKETQYF. DNA for the CDR3: TGTGCCAGCAGCAAAAGCGGGAAAGAGACCCAGTACTTC.

The CDR3 sequence is CASSATGALYNEQFF. The CDR3 DNA reads as TGTGCCAGCAGTGCGACAGGGGCCCTGTACAATGAGCAGTTCTTC. The V call is TRBV27, the J call TRBJ2-1; 8 bases align to TRBD1. V was pared by 5 bases and J by 4 bases, with 7 bases of the junction left unmatched. Germline V CDR1 and CDR2: MNHEY, SMNVEV (reference sequence). This CDR3 contains 15 residues.

In DNA, the CDR3 is TGTGCCAGCAGCTGGGGGGGGAACACTGAAGCTTTCTTT. It specifies CASSWGGNTEAFF. The rearrangement uses TRBV5-4 and TRBJ1-1; D may be TRBD1 (5 bases). Germline V gene data show CDR1 as SGHNT and CDR2 as YYREEE (reference sequence). V was trimmed by 3 bases and J by 1 base, leaving 7 bases between them. The CDR3 is 13 residues long.

The chain links TRBV28 to TRBJ2-7; TRBD1 matches at 9 bases. V dropped 4 bases and J dropped 0; count of bases not matched to a gene: 13. The CDR3 is 18 amino acids. Germline V gene data show CDR1 as MDHEN and CDR2 as SYDVKM. The CDR3 region has the DNA TGTGCCAGCAGTTCACCCCACACCGGGACAGGGCTCTCCTACGAGCAGTACTTC. It is translated as CASSSPHTGTGLSYEQYF. Complete variable domain (other parts from reference TRBV28 and TRBJ2-7): DVKVTQSSRYLVKRTGEKVFLECVQDMDHENMFWYRQDPGLGLRLIYFSYDVKMKEKGDIPEGYSVSREKKERFSLILESASTNQTSMYLCASSSPHTGTGLSYEQYFGPGTRLTVT.

This chain joins TRBV6-5 and TRBJ1-1; 7 nucleotides agree with TRBD1. Trimming took 0 bases from V and 6 from J; bases not matched to a gene: 4. Germline V gene sequence: CDR1 MNHEY, CDR2 SVGAGI. The CDR3 consists of 14 residues. CDR3 in amino acids: CASSYSRGVAEAFF. The CDR3 DNA sequence: TGTGCCAGCAGTTACTCCAGGGGGGTCGCTGAAGCTTTCTTT.

This clone appeared once. The rearrangement uses TRBV19 and TRBJ1-5, with 7 bases that match TRBD1. V lost 9 bases and J lost 0; bases outside the gene matches: 8. Germline CDR1 and CDR2: LNHDA and SQIVND (reference sequence). CDR3 length equals 15 residues. CDR3 DNA: TGTGCCAGCACCCCGGGACAGTATAGCAATCAGCCCCAGCATTTT. This codes for CASTPGQYSNQPQHF.

This chain connects TRBV19 to TRBJ1-3; 7 bases are a match to TRBD1. The CDR3 has 15 amino acids. Looked up from germline, CDR1 is LNHDA and CDR2 is SQIVND (reference sequence). The trim removed 6 bases at V and 0 bases at J, leaving 5 bases unmatched. The chain's CDR3 is CASRRGTASGNTIYF. The CDR3 region has the DNA TGTGCCAGTAGGCGAGGGACAGCCTCTGGAAACACCATATATTTT.

The chain uses TRBV5-1 and TRBJ2-7, with 7 positions matching TRBD1. The V gene end was trimmed by 4 bases and the J gene end by 2 bases; junction bases not matched to a gene: 9. This CDR3 spans 15 amino acids. Germline V gives CDR1 SGHRS, CDR2 YFSETQ. The CDR3 DNA reads as TGCGCCAGCAGCCCCGACAGGGATCTAACCTACGAGCAGTACTTC. Encoded protein: CASSPDRDLTYEQYF.

V usage is TRBV27 and J usage is TRBJ2-7; a weak D match, TRBD2 (6 bases). Germline V gene lookup returns CDR1 MNHEY and CDR2 SMNVEV (reference sequence). The CDR3 contains 15 residues. V was cut by 4 bases and J by 0 bases, with 13 bases left in between. CDR3 nucleotides: TGTGCCAGCAGTTCTCGGTCCGGGAGCTCCTACGAGCAGTACTTC. Encoded protein: CASSSRSGSSYEQYF.

The chain recombines TRBV18 with TRBJ2-4; D gene unclear. CDR1 KGHSH and CDR2 LQKENI come from the germline V gene. The V end was cut by 0 bases, the J end by 5 bases, with 8 bases between. The CDR3 covers 14 residues. The CDR3 coding sequence is TGTGCCAGCTCACCACCGAAGACTGAAAACATTCAGTACTTC. Its protein is CASSPPKTENIQYF.

This chain joins TRBV5-1 and TRBJ2-4; 9 positions match TRBD1. Germline V gene lookup returns CDR1 SGHRS and CDR2 YFSETQ. The CDR3 has 14 residues. Trimming at V came to 4 bases and at J to 7 bases, leaving 6 bases not matched to a gene. CDR3 in amino acids: CASSIGQGWNIQYF. Here the CDR3 DNA reads TGCGCCAGCAGCATTGGACAGGGGTGGAACATTCAGTACTTC.

This rearrangement joins TRBV7-9 to TRBJ2-1; 12 bases fit TRBD2. The CDR3 is made up of 16 amino acids. Germline CDR1 is SEHNR and CDR2 is FQNEAQ (reference sequence). V lost 1 base and J lost 7; bases outside the gene matches: 5. CDR3 coding DNA: TGTGCCAGCAGCTTAGGGACTAGCGGGATGGTGAATGAGCAGTTCTTC. It specifies CASSLGTSGMVNEQFF.